The next 22 T cell receptor beta chains were all read from a single sample in a study of blood T cell repertoires in COVID-19. Assay: immunoSEQ multiplex PCR; the TCRdb copy retains only in-frame clones and omits some. This repertoire shows more than 85,000 clones, around four fifths found once; its top ten account for around 10%. The sequenced material came from peripheral blood. Every receptor here comes from a man in his forties or fifties with active or convalescent COVID-19.

V usage is TRBV10-1 and J usage is TRBJ1-6; TRBD1 aligns across 7 bases. From germline, CDR1 is WNHNN and CDR2 SYGVQD (reference sequence). The CDR3 contains 13 residues. Losses at the gene ends were 4 bases for V and 7 bases for J; bases not matched to a gene: 1. The CDR3 DNA follows: TGCGCCAGCAGTGCGGGACAGAATTCACCCCTCCACTTT. The encoded protein is CASSAGQNSPLHF.

The chain recombines TRBV6-2 or TRBV6-3 with TRBJ1-6, with D unclear. The V end lost 4 bases, the J end lost 7 bases, and 17 bases lay between the germline ends. This CDR3 has 16 residues. The germline V gene has CDR1 MNHEY and CDR2 SVGEGT. The CDR3 here is CASSSPFRYSNSPLHF. CDR3 bases: TGTGCCAGCAGTTCGCCGTTCCGCTATTCCAATTCACCCCTCCACTTT.

This chain connects TRBV6-5 to TRBJ1-5, with D tentatively TRBD1 (5 bases). V lost 0 bases and J 6 bases, leaving 12 bases between the germline ends. Per the germline V gene, CDR1 is MNHEY and CDR2 is SVGAGI. This CDR3 has 15 amino acids. CDR3 sequence (DNA): TGTGCCAGCAGTTACTCCGGCACAGGCAGTCAGCCCCAGCATTTT. Its protein is CASSYSGTGSQPQHF.

Here the CDR3 DNA reads TGTGCCAGCAGTGAGAACGCGGGGGATACCGGGGAGCTGTTTTTT. Its translation: CASSENAGDTGELFF. The rearrangement uses TRBV6-1 and TRBJ2-2; 7 bases are a match to TRBD2. V lost 3 bases, J lost 5 bases, and 6 bases stayed unmatched. The CDR3 loop spans 15 amino acids. Per the germline V gene, CDR1 is MNHNS and CDR2 is SASEGT.

This chain joins TRBV11-1 and TRBJ1-2; no definite D call. CDR1 is SGHAT, CDR2 FQDESV, per germline (reference sequence). Trimming took 1 base from V and 8 from J, leaving 11 bases between them. The CDR3 is made up of 13 amino acids. The CDR3 DNA reads as TGTGCCAGCAGCTTAGAAGGAGGAAAGGGCTACACCTTC. Amino acid sequence: CASSLEGGKGYTF. The full variable domain, in which reference TRBV11-1 and TRBJ1-2 provide the parts outside the CDR3, is EAEVAQSPRYKITEKSQAVAFWCDPISGHATLYWYRQILGQGPELLVQFQDESVVDDSQLPKDRFSAERLKGVDSTLKIQPAELGDSAMYLCASSLEGGKGYTFGSGTRLTVV.

The J gene is TRBJ2-2, the V gene TRBV30, with 8 bases aligning to TRBD2. This CDR3 comprises 12 residues. The V gene end was trimmed by 8 bases and the J gene end by 7 bases; junction bases not matched to a gene: 6. The germline V gene has CDR1 GTSNPN and CDR2 SVGIG (reference sequence). The CDR3 DNA reads as TGTGCCGGCGGACTAGCCTACGGGGAGCTGTTTTTT. As protein: CAGGLAYGELFF.

The chain links TRBV19 to TRBJ2-7; possibly TRBD1 for D (6 bases). Germline assignment: CDR1 LNHDA and CDR2 SQIVND (reference sequence). The ends were cut back, 2 bases at V and 6 bases at J, with 17 bases in the middle. The CDR3 is made up of 15 amino acids. CDR3 sequence (DNA): TGTGCCAGTAGTATAAAGACTGGGGCAGGGGTCGAGCAGTACTTC. Its protein is CASSIKTGAGVEQYF.

The V gene is TRBV12-3 or TRBV12-4, the J gene TRBJ2-1; the D is unclear. This CDR3 contains 12 residues. The ends were cut back, 5 bases at V and 7 bases at J, with 9 bases in the middle. The DNA of the CDR3 is TGTGCCAGCAGTCAATACCTAAATGAGCAGTTCTTC. Translated: CASSQYLNEQFF.

The chain links TRBV13 to TRBJ2-5; 8 nucleotides match TRBD1. CDR3 size: 16 residues. Trimming took 4 bases from V and 5 from J; bases not matched to a gene: 12. In germline, CDR1 is PRHDT, CDR2 FYEKMQ (reference sequence). The CDR3 nucleotides read TGTGCCAGCAGCTGGGCCCGGGACAGGCCGGTGGAGACCCAGTACTTC. As protein: CASSWARDRPVETQYF. Using reference TRBV13 and TRBJ2-5 for the parts outside the CDR3, the full variable domain is AAGVIQSPRHLIKEKRETATLKCYPIPRHDTVYWYQQGPGQDPQFLISFYEKMQSDKGSIPDRFSAQQFSDYHSELNMSSLELGDSALYFCASSWARDRPVETQYFGPGTRLLVL.

The V call is TRBV7-9, the J call TRBJ2-1; tentative D call: TRBD2 (6 bases). V was clipped by 4 bases and J by 0 bases, with 10 bases between them. The CDR3 has 15 amino acids. The V gene's germline CDR1 is SEHNR and CDR2 FQNEAQ (reference sequence). For the CDR3, the DNA is TGTGCCAGCAGCTCCCCCGGGAGCTCCTACAATGAGCAGTTCTTC. Protein: CASSSPGSSYNEQFF. Variable domain in full (rest from reference TRBV7-9 and TRBJ2-1): DTGVSQNPRHKITKRGQNVTFRCDPISEHNRLYWYRQTLGQGPEFLTYFQNEAQLEKSRLLSDRFSAERPKGSFSTLEIQRTEQGDSAMYLCASSSPGSSYNEQFFGPGTRLTVL.

The rearrangement links TRBV6-6 to TRBJ2-1, with TRBD1 matching 9 bases. This CDR3 is built from 17 residues. With 5 bases clipped from V and 2 bases from J, the junction kept 10 bases outside the gene matches. The V gene's germline CDR1 is MNHNY and CDR2 SVGAGI (reference sequence). The CDR3 loop is CASSRDRTGVAYNEQFF. In DNA, the CDR3 is TGTGCCAGCAGTCGCGACAGGACAGGGGTAGCCTACAATGAGCAGTTCTTC.

The rearrangement joins TRBV6-5 to TRBJ1-4; D not certain. The V end lost 8 bases, the J end lost 0 bases, and 7 bases lay between the germline ends. CDR1 is MNHEY, CDR2 SVGAGI, per germline. The CDR3 consists of 13 residues. CDR3 loop: CASASTTNEKLFF. As DNA, the CDR3 is TGTGCCAGCGCGTCTACAACTAATGAAAAACTGTTTTTT.

The chain has TRBV29-1 and TRBJ2-5; D tentatively reads TRBD1 or TRBD2 (5 bases each). The length of the CDR3 is 13 residues. Trimming left V 8 bases short and J 0 bases short, with 13 bases between. Germline V gene lookup returns CDR1 SQVTM and CDR2 ANQGSEA. The CDR3 sequence: CSTGPAYQETQYF. The CDR3 coding sequence is TGCAGCACGGGACCCGCGTACCAAGAGACCCAGTACTTC. Full variable domain (remainder filled in from reference TRBV29-1 and TRBJ2-5): SAVISQKPSRDICQRGTSLTIQCQVDSQVTMMFWYRQQPGQSLTLIATANQGSEATYESGFVIDKFPISRPNLTFSTLTVSNMSPEDSSIYLCSTGPAYQETQYFGPGTRLLVL.

J is TRBJ1-3 and V is TRBV10-3, with a weak D call TRBD1 (5 bases). Germline CDR1 reads ENHRY; CDR2 reads SYGVKD. V dropped 4 bases and J dropped 0 bases, with 10 bases sitting between them. This CDR3 is built from 15 residues. The CDR3 region is CAISAGQSSGNTIYF. DNA for the CDR3: TGTGCCATCAGTGCAGGGCAGAGCTCTGGAAACACCATATATTTT.

The chain couples TRBV5-1 to TRBJ1-4; TRBD1 aligns across 11 bases. The V and J ends lost 5 bases and 3 bases, in that order; junction bases with no gene match: 9. The CDR3 extends over 17 amino acids. Germline loops: CDR1 SGHRS, CDR2 YFSETQ. For the CDR3, the DNA is TGCGCCAGCAGAAAATGGACAGGGGGCAGGGCTAATGAAAAACTGTTTTTT. Protein sequence: CASRKWTGGRANEKLFF.

The genes are TRBV5-3 and TRBJ2-7; 9 positions agree with TRBD1. TRBV5-3 is an open reading frame, and its role is uncertain. V lost 4 bases and J lost 6; bases outside the gene matches: 8. The CDR3 runs to 14 residues. The CDR3 region has the DNA TGTGCCAGAAGCGGGGACAGGGAGACCCGCGAGCAGTACTTC. Residues: CARSGDRETREQYF.

The rearrangement joins TRBV20-1 to TRBJ1-3; D is ambiguous. Germline assignment: CDR1 DFQATT and CDR2 SNEGSKA (reference sequence). V was shortened by 3 bases and J by 3 bases, with 12 bases between the two germline ends. This CDR3 has 14 residues. The CDR3 sequence is CSASRHGGGNTIYF. In nucleotides, the CDR3 is TGCAGTGCTAGTCGCCACGGTGGTGGAAACACCATATATTTT.

This clone was recorded once. The rearrangement uses TRBV6-2 or TRBV6-3 and TRBJ1-5, with D maybe TRBD1 (5 bases). Trimming shortened V by 0 bases and J by 2 bases, and 11 bases separated the two germline ends. This CDR3 contains 16 residues. Germline CDR1 MNHEY, CDR2 SVGEGT. CDR3 sequence: CASSYSSKGGNQPQHF. DNA of the CDR3: TGTGCCAGCAGTTACTCCTCAAAAGGGGGCAATCAGCCCCAGCATTTT.

DNA for the CDR3: TGTGCCAGCAGCTTATCCGTCGGTGAGCAGTTCTTC. Amino acids: CASSLSVGEQFF. The chain has TRBV7-2 and TRBJ2-1; no clear D gene. Trimming shortened V by 2 bases and J by 9 bases, and 8 bases separated the two germline ends. The germline gives CDR1 SGHTA, CDR2 FQGNSA. This CDR3 is built from 12 residues. Looking up the rest from reference TRBV7-2 and TRBJ2-1 gives the full variable domain: GAGVSQSPSNKVTEKGKDVELRCDPISGHTALYWYRQSLGQGLEFLIYFQGNSAPDKSGLPSDRFSAERTGGSVSTLTIQRTQQEDSAVYLCASSLSVGEQFFGPGTRLTVL.

The rearrangement joins TRBV3-1 (or the pseudogene TRBV3-2) to TRBJ1-1, with unresolved D. Germline V gene data show CDR1 as LGHDT and CDR2 as YNNKEL (reference sequence). Trimming stripped 4 bases from V and 6 bases from J, with 9 bases between. The CDR3 consists of 12 residues. CDR3: CASSPAGSEAFF. The CDR3 DNA follows: TGTGCCAGCAGCCCCGCCGGGTCTGAAGCTTTCTTT.

V usage is TRBV7-9 and J usage is TRBJ2-7; possible D gene TRBD1, 5 bases. CDR3 length equals 14 residues. V lost 3 bases and J 0 bases, leaving 9 bases between the germline ends. Germline-derived CDR1 and CDR2 are SEHNR and FQNEAQ (reference sequence). The CDR3: CASSFGQGSYEQYF. CDR3 nucleotide sequence: TGTGCCAGCAGCTTTGGGCAGGGCTCCTACGAGCAGTACTTC.

The chain employs TRBV7-2 and TRBJ1-6; perhaps TRBD1 as D (5 bases). The germline CDR1 and CDR2 sequences are SGHTA and FQGNSA. This CDR3 has 15 amino acids. V was pared by 1 base and J by 10 bases, with 14 bases between. CDR3 in DNA: TGTGCCAGCAGCTTAGTCGTTCAGGGAGGATCACCCCTCCACTTT. It translates to CASSLVVQGGSPLHF. Full variable domain (rest looked up from reference TRBV7-2 and TRBJ1-6): GAGVSQSPSNKVTEKGKDVELRCDPISGHTALYWYRQSLGQGLEFLIYFQGNSAPDKSGLPSDRFSAERTGGSVSTLTIQRTQQEDSAVYLCASSLVVQGGSPLHFGNGTRLTVT.